These 27 T cell receptor beta chains originate from one sample sequenced in a study of shared clonotypes between healthy human individuals. Naive CD8 cells lacked CD45RO, underwent positive selection for CCR7 and left out terminally differentiated effector memory CD45RA+ cells. TCRdb's copy holds only in-frame clones and misses some; the assay was immunoSEQ multiplex PCR. The table lists over 800,000 clones, about 92% of them singletons. The specimen sequenced was naive CD8+ T cells sorted from blood. These receptors all come from a man aged 25-45 years in good health.

V is TRBV19 and J is TRBJ2-4; perhaps TRBD1 as D (5 bases). Germline CDR1 LNHDA, CDR2 SQIVND (reference sequence). This CDR3 contains 14 residues. Trimming pared 1 base from V and 7 bases from J, leaving 11 bases between. The CDR3 loop reads CASSIGTLRNIQYF. The CDR3 coding sequence is TGTGCCAGTAGTATAGGGACATTAAGGAACATTCAGTACTTC.

This clone showed up just once. J is TRBJ2-3 and V is TRBV7-6, with 11 bases fitting TRBD2. The ends lost 2 bases at V and 6 bases at J; junction bases unmatched: 7. Germline lookup yields CDR1 SGHVS and CDR2 FNYEAQ. The CDR3 spans 16 residues. This CDR3 reads CASSLWPGLAADTQYF. CDR3 coding DNA: TGTGCCAGCAGCTTATGGCCGGGACTAGCGGCGGATACGCAGTATTTT. Variable domain in full (rest from reference TRBV7-6 and TRBJ2-3): GAGVSQSPRYKVTKRGQDVALRCDPISGHVSLYWYRQALGQGPEFLTYFNYEAQQDKSGLPNDRFSAERPEGSISTLTIQRTEQRDSAMYRCASSLWPGLAADTQYFGPGTRLTVL.

This clone was picked up one time. The rearrangement uses TRBV7-7 and TRBJ2-5, with TRBD2 identical over 10 bases. The V segment lost 5 bases and the J segment 3 bases; nucleotides outside the gene matches: 6. The CDR3 loop spans 15 amino acids. CDR1 and CDR2 from the germline V gene are SSHAT and FNYEAQ (reference sequence). The CDR3 sequence is CASSPRTSGKETQYF. The CDR3 region has the DNA TGTGCCAGCAGCCCCAGGACTAGCGGCAAAGAGACCCAGTACTTC.

The V call is TRBV2, the J call TRBJ1-2; 11 bases map to TRBD1. Germline V CDR1 and CDR2: SNHLY, FYNNEI. The trim removed 6 bases at V and 12 bases at J, leaving 12 bases unmatched. This CDR3 spans 14 amino acids. CDR3 in DNA: TGTGCCAGCAGCGAGATCTCCGGGACAGGGGGAGACACCTTC. Its translation is CASSEISGTGGDTF.

This sequence joins TRBV13 and TRBJ1-4; D call uncertain. The V and J ends lost 0 bases and 3 bases respectively, with 11 bases between them. The CDR3 spans 16 residues. The germline V gene encodes CDR1 PRHDT and CDR2 FYEKMQ (reference sequence). CDR3 sequence: CASSLGSISANEKLFF. CDR3 coding DNA: TGTGCCAGCAGCTTAGGCTCGATTTCCGCTAATGAAAAACTGTTTTTT. Full variable domain (rest looked up from reference TRBV13 and TRBJ1-4): AAGVIQSPRHLIKEKRETATLKCYPIPRHDTVYWYQQGPGQDPQFLISFYEKMQSDKGSIPDRFSAQQFSDYHSELNMSSLELGDSALYFCASSLGSISANEKLFFGSGTQLSVL.

The chain uses TRBV9 and TRBJ2-3, with D possibly being TRBD2 (6 bases). Germline-derived CDR1 and CDR2 are SGDLS and YYNGEE. The CDR3 loop spans 14 amino acids. The V gene lost 2 bases and the J gene lost 4 bases, with 11 bases spanning the gap. The CDR3 spells CASSVGSMADTQYF. The CDR3 DNA is TGTGCCAGCAGCGTCGGGAGTATGGCAGATACGCAGTATTTT.

The chain links TRBV11-2 to TRBJ2-3; tentative D call: TRBD2 (5 bases). Germline V CDR1 and CDR2: SGHAT, FQNNGV. The CDR3 extends over 12 amino acids. Trimming shortened V by 3 bases and J by 5 bases, and 6 bases separated the two germline ends. The CDR3 DNA reads TGTGCCAGCAGCTTCGGACTAGATACGCAGTATTTT. It yields the protein CASSFGLDTQYF.

Regarding this clone: A read error may account for a junction end that differs from germline. This chain uses TRBV19 with TRBJ2-2, with 10 bases identical to TRBD2. The CDR3 length is 20 residues. Germline CDR1 and CDR2: LNHDA and SQIVND (reference sequence). Written as DNA, the CDR3 is TGTGCCAGTTTTAGACATGGGCGGGAGCGGGAGGGCCGGATCACCCGGGAGCTGTTTTTT. This encodes CASFRHGREREGRITRELFF.

This chain links TRBV7-4 with TRBJ1-1; 11 bases line up with TRBD1. The V and J ends lost 1 base and 1 base, in that order; junction bases with no gene match: 20. CDR1 is SGHVT and CDR2 is SQSDAQ in the germline V gene. The CDR3 totals 22 residues. CDR3 coding DNA: TGTGCCAGCAGCTTAGACCCCGTCTCTTGGTGGGACAGGGGGGATAAGAACACTGAAGCTTTCTTT. Translation gives CASSLDPVSWWDRGDKNTEAFF.

The chain combines TRBV27 with TRBJ2-1, with D uncertain. V shed 2 bases and J shed 2 bases, with 10 bases lying between them. The CDR3 extends over 15 amino acids. The V gene's germline CDR1 is MNHEY and CDR2 SMNVEV (reference sequence). CDR3 in amino acids: CASSLPPRPYNEQFF. DNA for the CDR3: TGTGCCAGCAGTTTACCGCCTCGTCCCTACAATGAGCAGTTCTTC.

The rearrangement joins TRBV15 to TRBJ2-3; D call uncertain. The germline V gene encodes CDR1 LNHNV and CDR2 YYDKDF (reference sequence). Trimming took 1 base from V and 4 from J, leaving 18 bases between them. This CDR3 has 17 residues. Here the CDR3 reads CATSRGVGGVGADTQYF. In DNA form, the CDR3 reads TGTGCCACCAGCAGAGGGGTGGGTGGAGTCGGCGCAGATACGCAGTATTTT.

The chain combines TRBV29-1 with TRBJ2-1, with TRBD2 matching 10 bases. V trimming: 6 bases; J trimming: 0 bases; junction bases outside the gene matches: 11. The CDR3 length is 17 residues. Germline-derived CDR1 and CDR2 are SQVTM and ANQGSEA. This CDR3 is CSVKGLADQHSYNEQFF. CDR3 in DNA: TGCAGCGTCAAAGGACTAGCGGACCAACACTCCTACAATGAGCAGTTCTTC.

The chain couples TRBV2 to TRBJ2-6; 7 bases match TRBD1. CDR1 and CDR2 (germline): SNHLY, FYNNEI. The CDR3 length is 18 residues. J gave up 2 bases and V 6 bases, and 13 bases lay outside the gene matches. The DNA for the CDR3 is TGTGCCAGCAGGACTCCGGGACAGACGACTCCTGGGGCCAACGTCCTGACTTTC. Translated: CASRTPGQTTPGANVLTF. Full variable domain (outside the CDR3, taken from reference TRBV2 and TRBJ2-6): EPEVTQTPSHQVTQMGQEVILRCVPISNHLYFYWYRQILGQKVEFLVSFYNNEISEKSEIFDDQFSVERPDGSNFTLKIRSTKLEDSAMYFCASRTPGQTTPGANVLTFGAGSRLTVL.

The gene calls are TRBV4-3 and TRBJ1-1; possible D gene TRBD1, 5 bases. Trimming left V 0 bases short and J 6 bases short, with 17 bases between. Looked up from germline, CDR1 is LGHNA and CDR2 is YSLEER. The CDR3 runs to 16 residues. CDR3 bases: TGCGCCAGCAGCCAAGAATGGTTGGGGGTGATAGCTGAAGCTTTCTTT. It encodes CASSQEWLGVIAEAFF.

The chain employs TRBV28 and TRBJ1-5, with D tentatively TRBD1 (5 bases). The V end lost 10 bases, the J end lost 1 base, and 11 bases lay between the germline ends. This CDR3 is built from 13 residues. Germline assignment: CDR1 MDHEN and CDR2 SYDVKM. CDR3: CANQGRSNQPQHF. The DNA for the CDR3 is TGTGCCAATCAGGGACGAAGCAATCAGCCCCAGCATTTT.

This clone was detected once. V is TRBV28 and J is TRBJ1-5; D unresolved. The CDR3 runs to 16 residues. Per germline, CDR1 MDHEN and CDR2 SYDVKM. Trimming stripped 6 bases from V and 3 bases from J, with 18 bases between. CDR3 nucleotide sequence: TGTGCCAGCAGCCTTGAAACAGCCAATCTCAATCAGCCCCAGCATTTT. Residues: CASSLETANLNQPQHF.

The chain couples TRBV4-1 to TRBJ2-5, with 8 bases identical to TRBD2. Losses at the gene ends were 3 bases for V and 2 bases for J; bases not matched to a gene: 5. The CDR3 length is 15 residues. CDR1 and CDR2 from the germline V gene are MGHRA and YSYEKL. CDR3 sequence reads: CASSHLAGFQETQYF. The CDR3 DNA is TGCGCCAGCAGCCACCTAGCGGGTTTTCAAGAGACCCAGTACTTC.

This chain links TRBV5-8 with TRBJ2-1, with TRBD1 matching over 10 bases. The CDR3 length is 15 residues. The V gene's germline CDR1 is SGHTS and CDR2 YDEGEE. V trimming: 2 bases; J trimming: 3 bases; junction bases outside the gene matches: 2. The DNA for the CDR3 is TGTGCCAGCAGCTTCTGGGACAGGGGCTACAATGAGCAGTTCTTC. Translation: CASSFWDRGYNEQFF.

The rearrangement uses TRBV11-2 and TRBJ2-7; TRBD2 matches 7 bases. This CDR3 has 14 residues. From germline, CDR1 is SGHAT and CDR2 FQNNGV. V shed 8 bases, J shed 0 bases, and the junction held 7 bases outside the gene matches. The CDR3 is CASWGGFPSYEQYF. CDR3 sequence (DNA): TGTGCCAGCTGGGGAGGGTTTCCCTCCTACGAGCAGTACTTC.

The chain recombines TRBV11-2 with TRBJ1-5; D may be TRBD1 (5 bases). The V and J ends lost 5 bases and 6 bases respectively, with 17 bases between them. The CDR3 loop spans 15 amino acids. CDR1 is SGHAT, CDR2 FQNNGV, per germline. The CDR3: CASSPGRASGQPQHF. The CDR3 bases are TGTGCCAGCAGCCCCGGCAGGGCGAGCGGTCAGCCCCAGCATTTT.

This rearrangement joins TRBV4-2 to TRBJ2-1; a possible D gene is TRBD2 (6 bases). The CDR3 totals 14 residues. Trimming stripped 4 bases from V and 7 bases from J, with 14 bases between. From germline, CDR1 is LGHNA and CDR2 YNFKEQ. DNA for the CDR3: TGTGCCAGCAGCCTGGAGGGGCCGGGGAATGAGCAGTTCTTC. It codes for CASSLEGPGNEQFF.

The sample holds one count of this clone. The chain joins TRBV27 to TRBJ2-1; 7 bases agree with TRBD1. Germline V gene lookup returns CDR1 MNHEY and CDR2 SMNVEV (reference sequence). The CDR3 is 15 residues long. Trimming removed 1 base from V and 1 base from J; junction bases left unmatched: 1. The CDR3 loop reads CASSLLTGSYNEQFF. The CDR3, as DNA: TGTGCCAGCAGTTTATTGACAGGGTCCTACAATGAGCAGTTCTTC.

The CDR3 sequence is CASSQARTAYEQYF. The CDR3 nucleotides are TGCGCCAGCAGCCAAGCGCGGACAGCCTACGAGCAGTACTTC. The genes are TRBV4-1 and TRBJ2-7, with TRBD1 as a possible D gene (6 bases). The CDR3 is made up of 14 amino acids. Germline CDR1 reads MGHRA; CDR2 reads YSYEKL. Trimming took off 1 base at V and 2 bases at J, with 9 bases between the two ends.

V and J are TRBV5-1 and TRBJ1-5; 8 nucleotides agree with TRBD1. Germline V gene sequence: CDR1 SGHRS, CDR2 YFSETQ. The V gene end was trimmed by 4 bases and the J gene end by 5 bases; junction bases not matched to a gene: 5. CDR3 length: 14 amino acids. In DNA, the CDR3 is TGCGCCAGCAGCATAGGACAGGGTGATCAGCCCCAGCATTTT. The encoded protein is CASSIGQGDQPQHF.

The V and J genes are TRBV28 and TRBJ2-7; 10 bases match TRBD1. The germline V gene encodes CDR1 MDHEN and CDR2 SYDVKM. The trim removed 8 bases at V and 1 base at J, leaving 8 bases unmatched. There are 15 residues in the CDR3. The CDR3 is CASEARDRGSYEQYF. CDR3 nucleotide sequence: TGTGCCAGCGAAGCCCGGGACAGGGGTTCCTACGAGCAGTACTTC. Combining the CDR3 with reference TRBV28 and TRBJ2-7 gives the whole variable domain DVKVTQSSRYLVKRTGEKVFLECVQDMDHENMFWYRQDPGLGLRLIYFSYDVKMKEKGDIPEGYSVSREKKERFSLILESASTNQTSMYLCASEARDRGSYEQYFGPGTRLTVT.

The genes are TRBV7-6 and TRBJ2-5; possible D gene TRBD1, 6 bases. The CDR3 totals 19 residues. CDR1 and CDR2 (germline): SGHVS, FNYEAQ. V was clipped by 0 bases and J by 5 bases, with 25 bases between them. The CDR3 loop reads CASSLAVGTGLISLETQYF. CDR3 nucleotides: TGTGCCAGCAGCTTAGCTGTTGGAACAGGGTTGATTTCGCTGGAGACCCAGTACTTC. The full variable domain, rest sourced from reference TRBV7-6 and TRBJ2-5, is GAGVSQSPRYKVTKRGQDVALRCDPISGHVSLYWYRQALGQGPEFLTYFNYEAQQDKSGLPNDRFSAERPEGSISTLTIQRTEQRDSAMYRCASSLAVGTGLISLETQYFGPGTRLLVL.

The CDR3 spells CASSHLTLVRPSNQPQHF. As DNA, the CDR3 is TGCGCCAGCAGTCACCTCACCCTCGTAAGACCTAGCAATCAGCCCCAGCATTTT. The chain employs TRBV23-1 and TRBJ1-5; D gene unclear. TRBV23-1 is placed among ORFs of uncertain function. The CDR3 has 18 amino acids. The ends were cut back, 3 bases at V and 0 bases at J, with 18 bases in the middle.